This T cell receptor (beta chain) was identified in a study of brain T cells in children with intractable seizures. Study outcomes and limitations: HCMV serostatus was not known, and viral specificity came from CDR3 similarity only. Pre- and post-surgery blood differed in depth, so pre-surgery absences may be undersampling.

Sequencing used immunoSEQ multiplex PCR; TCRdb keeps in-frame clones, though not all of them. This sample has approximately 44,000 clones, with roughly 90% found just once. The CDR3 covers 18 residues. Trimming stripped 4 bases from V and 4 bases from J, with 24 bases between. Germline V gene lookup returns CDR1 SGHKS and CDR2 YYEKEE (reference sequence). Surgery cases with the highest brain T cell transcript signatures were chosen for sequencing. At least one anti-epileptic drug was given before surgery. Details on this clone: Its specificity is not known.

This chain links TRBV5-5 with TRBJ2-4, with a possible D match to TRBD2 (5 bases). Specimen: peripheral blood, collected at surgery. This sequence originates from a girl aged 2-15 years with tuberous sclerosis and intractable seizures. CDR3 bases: TGTGCCAGCAGCCGCATCAGTATAGCACAAACGGGGAAAAACATTCAGTACTTC. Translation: CASSRISIAQTGKNIQYF.